The clone carrying this T cell receptor beta chain was found a few times. This entry belongs to a study of shared clonotypes between healthy human individuals. In the source study's methods: Junction-only sequences without quality scores were provided by ImmunoSEQ, so filtering was different. The method was immunoSEQ multiplex PCR; TCRdb's version includes in-frame clones alone and lacks a portion of them. V, J and clone size derive from that table, while D and trimming were established from the DNA sequence. The repertoire includes millions of clones, approximately 94% of them detected once, and 0.11% to 0.15% sits in the top ten. Germline CDR1 reads SNHLY; CDR2 reads FYNNEI. The CDR3 is made up of 13 amino acids. Trimming cost V 2 bases and J 9 bases, with 14 bases left between them.

This clonotype originated in a man younger than 35 in good health. Specimen: naive CD4+ T cells sorted from blood. The subset denotes: CD45RA+ positively selected. V gene TRBV2 combines with J gene TRBJ2-7; D is perhaps TRBD1 or TRBD2 (7 bases each). The chain's CDR3 is CASSEQGGPRQYF. Here the CDR3 DNA reads TGTGCCAGCAGTGAACAGGGGGGGCCTCGGCAGTACTTC.